These 19 T cell receptor beta chains came from one sample sequenced in a study of cytomegalovirus exposure and HLA in healthy donors. The PCR ran on 60 Vbeta and 13 Jbeta primers. The table came from immunoSEQ multiplex PCR; TCRdb's copy has only in-frame clones and leaves some out. The sample lists under 110,000 clones; about three quarters were seen once. The sequencing sample was made of PBMCs. Receptors originate from a boy aged 5 to 17 in good health and CMV-seronegative.

This clone has more than one count but fewer than ten. This rearrangement joins TRBV30 to TRBJ1-2; 10 bases match TRBD1. The J segment lost 7 bases and the V segment lost 5 bases, leaving 10 bases of the junction unmatched. Germline V CDR1 and CDR2: GTSNPN, SVGIG (reference sequence). The CDR3 consists of 14 residues. The CDR3, as DNA: TGTGCCTGGGAGGGGACAGGGGATGCACGTGGCTACACCTTC. Encoded protein: CAWEGTGDARGYTF.

This chain uses TRBV5-4 with TRBJ2-3, with 7 nucleotides matching TRBD2. Germline V CDR1 and CDR2: SGHNT, YYREEE (reference sequence). The CDR3 totals 18 residues. J gave up 2 bases and V 6 bases, and 18 bases lay outside the gene matches. CDR3 in DNA: TGTGCCAGCACCCCGGCTGGGGGGAGGGCAATATACACAGATACGCAGTATTTT. Its protein is CASTPAGGRAIYTDTQYF.

The chain recombines TRBV10-1 with TRBJ2-4, with 9 bases lining up with TRBD1. The CDR3 extends over 13 amino acids. Per the germline V gene, CDR1 is WNHNN and CDR2 is SYGVQD (reference sequence). Trimming cost V 6 bases and J 10 bases; bases outside gene matches: 7. In nucleotides, the CDR3 is TGCGCCAGCAGGAGTAGTGGGACAGGGATTCAGTACTTC. It specifies CASRSSGTGIQYF.

The chain combines TRBV4-2 with TRBJ2-5, with 7 positions matching TRBD2. Looked up from germline, CDR1 is LGHNA and CDR2 is YNFKEQ. With V trimmed by 2 bases and J by 3 bases, 0 bases remained unmatched. The CDR3 has 13 residues. The chain's CDR3 is CASSQTSEETQYF. The CDR3 coding sequence is TGTGCCAGCAGCCAAACTAGCGAAGAGACCCAGTACTTC.

The CDR3 DNA reads TGTGCCAGCAGGGAACCGACAGGGGGCGATCATCAGCCCCAGCATTTT. This encodes CASREPTGGDHQPQHF. The rearrangement uses TRBV6-1 and TRBJ1-5, with TRBD1 identical over 10 bases. The CDR3 is 16 amino acids. J gave up 5 bases and V 6 bases, and 10 bases lay outside the gene matches. Looked up from germline, CDR1 is MNHNS and CDR2 is SASEGT.

The chain employs TRBV4-1 and TRBJ1-4, with TRBD1 identical over 9 bases. V gave up 2 bases and J gave up 10 bases; unmatched junction bases: 2. CDR3 length: 13 residues. CDR1 is MGHRA and CDR2 is YSYEKL in the germline V gene. CDR3 sequence reads: CASSQPGQGKLFF. CDR3 coding DNA: TGCGCCAGCAGCCAACCGGGACAGGGAAAACTGTTTTTT.

The chain employs TRBV28 and TRBJ1-6; TRBD1 matches 9 bases. V was pared by 6 bases and J by 7 bases, with 10 bases of the junction left unmatched. Germline assignment: CDR1 MDHEN and CDR2 SYDVKM. The CDR3 covers 16 residues. The CDR3 coding sequence is TGTGCCAGCAGGAGACCCAAGACAGGGGGAAATTCACCCCTCCACTTT. As protein: CASRRPKTGGNSPLHF.

The chain links TRBV27 to TRBJ1-3; D gene unclear. Trimming stripped 4 bases from V and 0 bases from J, with 19 bases between. The CDR3 consists of 18 residues. The germline V gene encodes CDR1 MNHEY and CDR2 SMNVEV (reference sequence). The CDR3 DNA reads TGTGCCAGCAGTTCAAAATCAGGTGGCGGGGACTCTGGAAACACCATATATTTT. Its translation: CASSSKSGGGDSGNTIYF.

The V call is TRBV28, the J call TRBJ1-2, with 8 bases identical to TRBD1. The CDR3 contains 12 residues. Germline values: CDR1 MDHEN, CDR2 SYDVKM. The J segment lost 8 bases and the V segment lost 5 bases, leaving 4 bases of the junction unmatched. Here the CDR3 DNA reads TGTGCCAGCAGTCAGGGGGCTAGGGGCTACACCTTC. It codes for CASSQGARGYTF.

The V call is TRBV15, the J call TRBJ2-7, with 8 bases that match TRBD1. The CDR3 is 17 amino acids. Trimming cost V 0 bases and J 7 bases; bases outside gene matches: 14. CDR1 LNHNV and CDR2 YYDKDF come from the germline V gene (reference sequence). The CDR3 DNA is TGTGCCACCAGCAGAGACCTTCGTGACAGGGGATCGGGGGAGCAGTACTTC. This sequence encodes CATSRDLRDRGSGEQYF. Full variable domain (outside the CDR3, taken from reference TRBV15 and TRBJ2-7): DAMVIQNPRYQVTQFGKPVTLSCSQTLNHNVMYWYQQKSSQAPKLLFHYYDKDFNNEADTPDNFQSRRPNTSFCFLDIRSPGLGDTAMYLCATSRDLRDRGSGEQYFGPGTRLTVT.

This clone has only one observation. The chain couples TRBV6-5 to TRBJ2-7; D uncertain. The CDR3 is made up of 12 amino acids. Germline V lookup: CDR1 MNHEY, CDR2 SVGAGI. The V and J ends lost 8 bases and 3 bases respectively, with 11 bases between them. As DNA, the CDR3 is TGTGCCAGCTACAGTAGAGTCTACGAGCAGTACTTC. The encoded protein is CASYSRVYEQYF.

In DNA, the CDR3 is TGTGCCAGCACCCATGTAGGGGGCGCATATCAGCCCCAGCATTTT. It specifies CASTHVGGAYQPQHF. The genes are TRBV6-6 and TRBJ1-5; 7 nucleotides agree with TRBD1. Germline CDR1 MNHNY, CDR2 SVGAGI (reference sequence). V shed 7 bases and J 5 bases; nucleotides not matched to a gene: 11. CDR3 size: 15 residues.

The genes are TRBV5-1 and TRBJ2-3, with D possibly being TRBD2 (5 bases). The germline CDR1 and CDR2 sequences are SGHRS and YFSETQ. Trimming removed 3 bases at V and 6 bases at J, with 11 bases between. The CDR3 is made up of 13 amino acids. The CDR3 here is CASSSATGDTQYF. CDR3 sequence (DNA): TGCGCCAGCAGCTCCGCGACGGGGGATACGCAGTATTTT.

J is TRBJ1-1 and V is TRBV29-1; 8 positions agree with TRBD1. Germline V gene data show CDR1 as SQVTM and CDR2 as ANQGSEA. Trimming took 5 bases from V and 4 from J; bases not matched to a gene: 6. The CDR3 has 13 amino acids. The chain's CDR3 is CSVLDRVSTEAFF. The CDR3 region has the DNA TGCAGCGTTCTGGACAGGGTGAGCACTGAAGCTTTCTTT.

The chain couples TRBV19 to TRBJ1-2; TRBD1 matches 7 bases. Losses at the gene ends were 11 bases for V and 8 bases for J; bases not matched to a gene: 11. The CDR3 length is 12 residues. CDR1 LNHDA and CDR2 SQIVND come from the germline V gene (reference sequence). The DNA for the CDR3 is TGTGCCTCTAGTAAGGGGGCGGAAGGCTACACCTTC. It encodes CASSKGAEGYTF.

The J gene is TRBJ1-2, the V gene TRBV13, with 8 bases lining up with TRBD1. CDR3 size: 16 residues. V trimming: 2 bases; J trimming: 5 bases; junction bases outside the gene matches: 10. In germline, CDR1 is PRHDT, CDR2 FYEKMQ (reference sequence). CDR3 residues: CASSLLQGEKIYGYTF. CDR3 in DNA: TGTGCCAGCAGCTTACTACAGGGGGAGAAGATTTATGGCTACACCTTC.

The chain is built from TRBV28 and TRBJ1-1; D gene unclear. V shed 7 bases and J shed 1 base, with 4 bases lying between them. The CDR3 extends over 11 amino acids. The germline CDR1 and CDR2 sequences are MDHEN and SYDVKM. The DNA of the CDR3 is TGTGCCAGCACTAAGAACACTGAAGCTTTCTTT. Amino acids: CASTKNTEAFF.

V is TRBV7-9 and J is TRBJ2-5, with D maybe TRBD2 (6 bases). This CDR3 contains 15 residues. Trimming removed 5 bases at V and 5 bases at J, with 18 bases between. Germline V gene lookup returns CDR1 SEHNR and CDR2 FQNEAQ (reference sequence). The CDR3 bases are TGTGCCAGCAGCGACGGAGAGGGGAGCGGGGAGACCCAGTACTTC. This encodes CASSDGEGSGETQYF.

This clone was observed a few times. The gene calls are TRBV10-1 and TRBJ2-5, with TRBD2 identical over 7 bases. This CDR3 has 18 residues. Germline-derived CDR1 and CDR2 are WNHNN and SYGVQD (reference sequence). Unmatched junction bases numbered 17, after V lost 3 bases and J lost 4 bases. The CDR3 DNA reads as TGCGCCAGCAGTGATGGGCGGGAGCTTTCCGTACGGGGAGAGACCCAGTACTTC. This translates into CASSDGRELSVRGETQYF.